One sample yielded the 16 T cell receptor beta chains listed below, sequenced in a study of blood T cells in healthy people across ages. The second PCR ran roughly 6 to 11 cycles with a sample-barcoded 5' primer and J-beta primers. TCRdb reprocessed the 5' RACE reads via MiXCR and lists one record per CDR3 protein. The repertoire holds over 450,000 distinct CDR3 sequences, with less than 25% as singletons. This same sample was also taken into another study, of T cells of mothers and their children.

The sample taken for sequencing was blood. These receptors originate from a boy aged 5-17 years in good health.

The chain joins TRBV7-2 to TRBJ2-1; D gene ambiguous. The CDR3 loop spans 15 amino acids. V lost 5 bases and J lost 2, with 13 bases in between. The V gene's germline CDR1 is SGHTA and CDR2 FQGNSA. CDR3 in DNA: TGTGCCAGCAGCCAAAGTTACGAACCCTACAATGAGCAGTTCTTC. Residues: CASSQSYEPYNEQFF.

This chain links TRBV4-3 with TRBJ2-5; 7 positions match TRBD2. CDR1 is LGHNA and CDR2 is YSLEER in the germline V gene. CDR3 length equals 15 residues. With 4 bases clipped from V and 5 bases from J, the junction kept 10 bases outside the gene matches. The CDR3 loop reads CASSRTLGGYETQYF. The CDR3 DNA is TGCGCCAGCAGCCGAACCCTCGGGGGGTACGAGACCCAGTACTTC.

In its sample, this clonotype was seen a few times. This chain links TRBV4-2 with TRBJ2-2, with TRBD2 matching 8 bases. The V segment lost 1 base and the J segment 6 bases; nucleotides outside the gene matches: 10. The CDR3 contains 17 residues. Germline CDR1 LGHNA, CDR2 YNFKEQ. This chain's CDR3 is CASSQGRDGRAAGELFF. In nucleotides, the CDR3 is TGTGCCAGCAGCCAAGGCCGCGACGGGAGGGCCGCCGGGGAGCTGTTTTTT.

The chain joins TRBV29-1 to TRBJ2-3, with D perhaps TRBD2 (5 bases). The CDR3 spans 14 residues. V lost 4 bases, J lost 2 bases, and 13 bases lay in between. Germline lookup yields CDR1 SQVTM and CDR2 ANQGSEA. The CDR3 region has the DNA TGCAGCGTTGTGCCGGGGATTCACACAGATACGCAGTATTTT. Protein product: CSVVPGIHTDTQYF.

This chain joins TRBV20-1 and TRBJ1-1; D might be TRBD1 (6 bases). Germline assignment: CDR1 DFQATT and CDR2 SNEGSKA (reference sequence). The ends were cut back, 7 bases at V and 1 base at J, with 22 bases in the middle. CDR3 length: 16 residues. In nucleotides, the CDR3 is TGCAGTGTCCCCGCCCCGCTTCAGGGGTGGAACACTGAAGCTTTCTTT. Its protein product is CSVPAPLQGWNTEAFF.

The V call is TRBV7-3, the J call TRBJ2-5; 15 nucleotides align to TRBD2. Trimming at V came to 5 bases and at J to 5 bases, leaving 15 bases not matched to a gene. CDR1 is SGHTA, CDR2 FQGTGA, per germline. The CDR3 totals 19 residues. This chain's CDR3 is CASSPGLWTSGGARETQYF. The CDR3 nucleotides read TGTGCCAGCAGCCCCGGATTATGGACTAGCGGGGGGGCCCGGGAGACCCAGTACTTC.

This chain uses TRBV5-5 with TRBJ2-6; TRBD1 might be the D (5 bases). V was pared by 4 bases and J by 2 bases, with 13 bases between. Germline loops: CDR1 SGHKS, CDR2 YYEKEE (reference sequence). This CDR3 has 16 residues. CDR3: CASSRGDIPGANVLTF. The CDR3 region has the DNA TGTGCCAGCAGCAGGGGCGATATACCTGGGGCCAACGTCCTGACTTTC. Using reference TRBV5-5 and TRBJ2-6 for the parts outside the CDR3, the full variable domain is DAGVTQSPTHLIKTRGQQVTLRCSPISGHKSVSWYQQVLGQGPQFIFQYYEKEERGRGNFPDRFSARQFPNYSSELNVNALLLGDSALYLCASSRGDIPGANVLTFGAGSRLTVL.

This clonotype was recorded a few times. This rearrangement joins TRBV3-1 to TRBJ1-1; possibly TRBD1 for D (5 bases). There are 14 residues in the CDR3. Germline V gene sequence: CDR1 LGHDT, CDR2 YNNKEL (reference sequence). V lost 4 bases and J lost 3, with 12 bases in between. The CDR3 DNA is TGTGCCAGCAGCCCTCCGAGACAGCACACTGAAGCTTTCTTT. Residues: CASSPPRQHTEAFF.

This clonotype was picked up a small number of times. The genes are TRBV28 and TRBJ1-1, with 8 bases identical to TRBD1. From germline, CDR1 is MDHEN and CDR2 SYDVKM. The CDR3 sequence is 16 residues long. Losses at the gene ends were 5 bases for V and 1 base for J; bases not matched to a gene: 9. The CDR3 protein is CASSEGQGASNTEAFF. DNA for the CDR3: TGTGCCAGCAGTGAAGGACAGGGAGCGTCGAACACTGAAGCTTTCTTT.

Note on this clonotype: One junction end disagrees with the germline gene, perhaps due to a read error. The chain has TRBV5-4 and TRBJ1-4; 9 bases are a match to TRBD1. CDR1 and CDR2 (germline): SGHNT, YYREEE (reference sequence). This CDR3 is 14 amino acids long. CDR3 amino acids: CAISWDRDQEKLFF. CDR3 bases: TGTGCCATCAGCTGGGACAGGGATCAGGAAAAACTGTTTTTT. The full variable domain, rest sourced from reference TRBV5-4 and TRBJ1-4, is ETGVTQSPTHLIKTRGQQVTLRCSSQSGHNTVSWYQQALGQGPQFIFQYYREEENGRGNFPPRFSGLQFPNYSSELNVNALELDDSALYLCAISWDRDQEKLFFGSGTQLSVL.

The V and J genes are TRBV7-2 and TRBJ2-1; D possibly corresponds to TRBD1 (6 bases). Trimming stripped 10 bases from V and 1 base from J, with 14 bases between. The CDR3 covers 14 residues. Germline assignment: CDR1 SGHTA and CDR2 FQGNSA. The CDR3, as DNA: TGTGCCACCTCACAGGGTTTTTCCTACAATGAGCAGTTCTTC. Its translation: CATSQGFSYNEQFF.

V gene TRBV27 combines with J gene TRBJ2-5; D unclear. Near its end, the DNA agrees better with TRBJ2-1, so the J call may be wrong. The CDR3 extends over 12 amino acids. Germline CDR1 is MNHEY and CDR2 is SMNVEV (reference sequence). As DNA, the CDR3 is TGTGCCAGCAGTTTCGGTGCCAATGAGCAGTTCTTC. It is translated as CASSFGANEQFF.

This chain joins TRBV30 and TRBJ2-1; the D is unclear. Matching the DNA end better, TRBJ2-7 makes the J call doubtful. There are 12 residues in the CDR3. CDR1 and CDR2 (germline): GTSNPN, SVGIG (reference sequence). The CDR3 nucleotides read TGTGCCTGGAGCAGAGACGTCCACGAGCAGTACTTC. This encodes CAWSRDVHEQYF.

This clonotype was picked up one time. The genes are TRBV7-8 and TRBJ1-3, with a possible D match to TRBD1 (5 bases). Trimming left V 5 bases short and J 14 bases short, with 19 bases between. The CDR3 consists of 13 residues. Germline CDR1 is SGHVS and CDR2 is FQNEAQ. The CDR3 sequence: CASSPPGTGRLYF. The CDR3 DNA sequence: TGTGCCAGCAGCCCCCCCGGGACGGGACGACTATATTTT.

This sequence joins TRBV6-1 and TRBJ2-3; the D gene is possibly TRBD2 (6 bases). Trimming left V 6 bases short and J 4 bases short, with 17 bases between. The CDR3 covers 15 residues. CDR1 is MNHNS, CDR2 SASEGT, per germline. In DNA, the CDR3 is TGTGCCAGCAGCGGGAGAACTAGGACCTCAGATACGCAGTATTTT. Amino acid sequence: CASSGRTRTSDTQYF.

Only a few counts were recorded for this clonotype. CDR3: CSARPSYEQYF. Here the CDR3 DNA reads TGCAGTGCTAGACCTTCCTACGAGCAGTACTTC. This rearrangement joins TRBV20-1 to TRBJ2-7; D unresolved. Trimming pared 2 bases from V and 1 base from J, leaving 3 bases between. The germline V gene has CDR1 DFQATT and CDR2 SNEGSKA (reference sequence). The CDR3 is 11 amino acids.